A selection of T cell receptor beta chains follows, all from one sample in a study of cytomegalovirus exposure and HLA in healthy donors. Sequencing used immunoSEQ multiplex PCR; TCRdb keeps in-frame clones, though not all of them. The sample holds 90,000 to 120,000 clones, approximately 86% seen once. The sequencing sample was made of PBMCs. These receptors originate from a young woman in good health and CMV-seronegative. Each CDR3 is given with its conserved first and last residue. The order of the fields is clone size, CDR3 length, D gene, V gene, J gene, CDR3 DNA, CDR3 protein. A D gene is named only where the DNA matches it firmly. Clone size is stated in some rows and not others, as once, few, many or a class when expanded.

.	15	.	TRBV13	TRBJ1-1	TGTGCCAGCAGCTTTTATAGGGAAGGGGATATTCGAGCTTTCTTT	CASSFYREGDIRAFF
.	18	TRBD1	TRBV2	TRBJ2-1	TGTGCCAGCAGCCCCTTGGGACAGGGGCTAAAGACCTACAATGAGCAGTTCTTC	CASSPLGQGLKTYNEQFF
.	15	TRBD1	TRBV13	TRBJ1-1	TGTGCCAGCAGCTCACGACACAGGGGGGATACTGAAGCTTTCTTT	CASSSRHRGDTEAFF
many	14	.	TRBV4-1	TRBJ1-2	TGCGCCAGCAGCCAAGGGGGGGGCGTCAATGGCTACACCTTC	CASSQGGGVNGYTF
.	14	TRBD1	TRBV2	TRBJ1-2	TGTGCCAGTAATAATGCCGGGACAGGGGGCGGCTACACCTTC	CASNNAGTGGGYTF
.	15	.	TRBV11-2	TRBJ1-2	TGTGCCAGCAGCTCCATCCAGGGTGTGGCCGAGGGCTACACCTTC	CASSSIQGVAEGYTF
.	11	.	TRBV5-1	TRBJ2-7	TGCGCCAGCAGCTCTACCTACGAGCAGTACTTC	CASSSTYEQYF
.	15	TRBD2	TRBV2	TRBJ2-5	TGTGCCAGCAAGGGTTCGGGGGGGGGAAAAGAGACCCAGTACTTC	CASKGSGGGKETQYF
once	15	.	TRBV28	TRBJ1-5	TGTGCCAGCAGTCTCTCAGGACAGACAGATCAGCCCCAGCATTTT	CASSLSGQTDQPQHF
.	13	.	TRBV28	TRBJ2-2	TGTGCCAGCCTCGGGGGGAACACCGGGGAGCTGTTTTTT	CASLGGNTGELFF
.	12	.	TRBV10-3	TRBJ1-1	TGTGCCATCAGTCCAGGGGAGACTGAAGCTTTCTTT	CAISPGETEAFF
.	14	.	TRBV27	TRBJ1-5	TGTGCCAGCAGCGAGGGTTATAGCAATCAGCCCCAGCATTTT	CASSEGYSNQPQHF
.	16	TRBD2	TRBV4-2	TRBJ2-1	TGTGCCAGCAGCCAAGCCGATAGCGGGGGCTACAATGAGCAGTTCTTC	CASSQADSGGYNEQFF
many	14	.	TRBV19	TRBJ1-2	TGTGCCAGTAGTCCAGCGACGGGTTATTATGGCTACACCTTC	CASSPATGYYGYTF
.	12	.	TRBV27	TRBJ2-7	TGTGCCAGCAGTTCAACAAACTACGAGCAGTACTTC	CASSSTNYEQYF
.	16	.	TRBV19	TRBJ1-2	TGTGCCAGTAGGTTAGGGACAACCAAGGGGAACTATGGCTACACCTTC	CASRLGTTKGNYGYTF
.	12	.	TRBV28	TRBJ1-2	TGTGCCAGCTGGGGGAGGAACTATGGCTACACCTTC	CASWGRNYGYTF
.	13	.	TRBV27	TRBJ1-2	TGTGCCTCCAGGGGTCAGGGCCAAGGGGGCTACACCTTC	CASRGQGQGGYTF
.	13	TRBD1	TRBV27	TRBJ1-2	TGTGCCAGCAGGGACAGGGTAGGCTATGGCTACACCTTC	CASRDRVGYGYTF
.	14	.	TRBV9	TRBJ2-7	TGTGCCAGCAGCGTAGGATCGGGAGCCTCTGAGCAGTACTTC	CASSVGSGASEQYF
few	14	.	TRBV11-3	TRBJ2-7	TGTGCCAGCAGCTCTGGCGGTAGCCAGGGCGAGCAGTACTTC	CASSSGGSQGEQYF
.	13	.	TRBV6-1	TRBJ1-2	TGTGCCAGCAGTGTGAATGGCTACTATGGCTACACCTTC	CASSVNGYYGYTF
once	14	TRBD2	TRBV7-2	TRBJ2-1	TGTGCCAGCAACCTAGCGGGGGGCTACAATGAGCAGTTCTTC	CASNLAGGYNEQFF
.	15	TRBD1	TRBV9	TRBJ1-4	TGTGCCAGCAGCTTAGAGGACAGGGGGGATGAAAAACTGTTTTTT	CASSLEDRGDEKLFF
.	13	TRBD1	TRBV29-1	TRBJ1-2	TGCAGCGTTGGGACAGGGAGTTACTATGGCTACACCTTC	CSVGTGSYYGYTF
.	12	TRBD1	TRBV6-5	TRBJ1-1	TGTGCCAGCACCAACTACAGGGGTGGAGCTTTCTTT	CASTNYRGGAFF
.	14	TRBD1	TRBV30	TRBJ1-6	TGTGCCTGGTCCGCGAACAGGGGGGAATCACCCCTCCACTTT	CAWSANRGESPLHF
.	17	TRBD1	TRBV18	TRBJ2-3	TGTGCCAGCTCACCCCCTGATTGGGACAGGACCTTAGATACGCAGTATTTT	CASSPPDWDRTLDTQYF
.	13	.	TRBV19	TRBJ1-5	TGTGCCAGTACCCGGACTGGCAATCAGCCCCAGCATTTT	CASTRTGNQPQHF
.	14	TRBD1	TRBV7-9	TRBJ2-2	TGTGCCAGCGCCGAGACAGGGGGCACCGGGGAGCTGTTTTTT	CASAETGGTGELFF
.	15	TRBD2	TRBV28	TRBJ2-5	TGTGCCAGCAGTGTTAGCGGGCTCAACCAAGAGACCCAGTACTTC	CASSVSGLNQETQYF
few	15	TRBD1	TRBV11-2	TRBJ2-7	TGTGCCAGCAGCCCAACGGGACAGGGGTTCTACGAGCAGTACTTC	CASSPTGQGFYEQYF
.	16	TRBD1	TRBV27	TRBJ2-2	TGTGCCAGCAGTACCCTGGACAGGGTAGAGCCCGGGGAGCTGTTTTTT	CASSTLDRVEPGELFF
.	15	.	TRBV5-1	TRBJ2-1	TGCGCCAGCAGCACCCGGGGGAAGGACTACAATGAGCAGTTCTTC	CASSTRGKDYNEQFF
few	15	TRBD1	TRBV4-1	TRBJ1-2	TGCGCCAGCAGCCAGGGGGGGACAGGGGCCTATGGCTACACCTTC	CASSQGGTGAYGYTF
few	14	.	TRBV28	TRBJ1-1	TGTGCCAGCAGTGAAGGGACAATGAACACTGAAGCTTTCTTT	CASSEGTMNTEAFF
.	11	.	TRBV2	TRBJ1-1	TGTGCCAGCAGTGACGAGGGTAAAGCTTTCTTT	CASSDEGKAFF
.	13	.	TRBV6-4	TRBJ1-2	TGTGCCAGCAGTGAACAGGGTGGCTATGGCTACACCTTC	CASSEQGGYGYTF
.	14	.	TRBV9	TRBJ2-3	TGTGCCAGCAGCGTAGCCCGTAGCACAGATACGCAGTATTTT	CASSVARSTDTQYF
.	15	TRBD1	TRBV19	TRBJ1-3	TGTGCCAGCAGAAATACAGGGGGATCTGGAAACACCATATATTTT	CASRNTGGSGNTIYF
.	12	.	TRBV10-3	TRBJ1-2	TGTGCCATCAGTCCAGGGGAGATTGGCTACACCTTC	CAISPGEIGYTF
.	12	.	TRBV27	TRBJ2-7	TGTGCCAGCAGTAAGACAGCTTACGAGCAGTACTTC	CASSKTAYEQYF
.	13	.	TRBV11-3	TRBJ2-3	TGTGCCAGCAGCTTAGTTTTCCCAGGGGCGCAGTATTTT	CASSLVFPGAQYF
.	14	.	TRBV27	TRBJ2-7	TGTGCCAGCAGTTTACAGGGAGGGGGTTACGAGCAGTACTTC	CASSLQGGGYEQYF
.	15	.	TRBV14	TRBJ1-6	TGTGCCAGCAGCCAAGGGCGCACAGGGAATTCACCCCTCCACTTT	CASSQGRTGNSPLHF
.	17	TRBD1	TRBV27	TRBJ2-1	TGTGCCAGCAGTCCAGGGGGCTCTTTTAGCTCCTACAATGAGCAGTTCTTC	CASSPGGSFSSYNEQFF
.	15	TRBD1	TRBV27	TRBJ1-6	TGTGCCAGCAGCAGGGACAGCTCCTATAATTCACCCCTCCACTTT	CASSRDSSYNSPLHF
.	15	TRBD1	TRBV6-5	TRBJ2-1	TGTGCCAGCAGATGGGGGACAGCGGCCTACAATGAGCAGTTCTTC	CASRWGTAAYNEQFF